This is a list of T cell receptor beta chains from one sample in a study of response to subunit inactivated influenza vaccine. A single record per CDR3 protein comes from TCRdb applying MiXCR to the RT-PCR reads. The sample has over 400,000 distinct CDR3 sequences, 10% to 15% seen once. Sequenced material: PBMCs from blood, taken more than 35 days after vaccination. These receptors all stem from a man in his fifties or sixties who received an inactivated influenza vaccine. Both conserved end residues are part of each CDR3. Expanded clones are given a class, and other clones once, few, many or no size at all.

>TRBJ2-7|-|TRBV9
CASSVRTGIGYEQYF
>TRBJ2-1|few|TRBV6-2/TRBV6-3
CASSYWTAEQFF
>TRBJ2-5|-|TRBV6-2/TRBV6-3
CASSYPRTGRIETQYF
>TRBJ2-5|few|TRBV4-1
CASSQDFREAQTQYF
>TRBJ1-6|-|TRBV20-1
CSASGRGDSPLHF
>TRBJ1-2|few|TRBV12-3/TRBV12-4
CASSRGPGYGYTF
>TRBJ2-1|many|TRBV4-3
CASSQVGLTYNEQFF
>TRBJ2-3|-|TRBV7-8
CASSSNRADTQYF
>TRBJ2-3|few|TRBV12-3/TRBV12-4
CASSLVGLAVTDTQYF
>TRBJ2-7|-|TRBV15
CATSREGLATYEQYF
>TRBJ2-1|many|TRBV10-3
CAISAGKGYNEQFF
>TRBJ2-7|-|TRBV3-1
CASSRAFRADYEQYF
>TRBJ2-1|few|TRBV20-1
CSAPTSAYNEQFF
>TRBJ2-5|few|TRBV12-3/TRBV12-4
CASSSSGGAETQYF
>TRBJ2-2|many|TRBV5-1
CASSDGGQGYTGELFF
>TRBJ2-4|-|TRBV28
CASSLGGGGLPKNIQYF
>TRBJ1-4|few|TRBV7-9
CASAGENEKLFF
>TRBJ2-1|many|TRBV6-1
CASSQVRSYNEQFF
>TRBJ2-1|-|TRBV28
CASSFTSGRARDEQFF
>TRBJ2-1|few|TRBV24-1
CATSDGYSNEQFF
>TRBJ2-3|-|TRBV29-1
CSAWVRGGSTDTQYF
>TRBJ1-1|few|TRBV27
CASRSRPRGSVGTEAFF
>TRBJ2-2|few|TRBV27
CASSLRWNTGELFF
>TRBJ2-1|many|TRBV3-1
CASSQDLGAGGNEQFF
>TRBJ2-5|few|TRBV3-1
CASRGPRETQYF
>TRBJ2-1|few|TRBV7-9
CASSFYGTGHSYNEQFF
>TRBJ2-1|few|TRBV7-9
CASSSPLAGGYNEQFF
>TRBJ2-3|many|TRBV4-3
CASSQDGTGVDTQYF
>TRBJ2-3|few|TRBV7-2
CASSSRQEGDTQYF
>TRBJ2-2|few|TRBV7-8
CASSPGMDYRELFF
>TRBJ1-1|-|TRBV5-1
CASSFRGSGQGTEAFF
>TRBJ2-1|-|TRBV24-1
CATSDLGTSGRAVEQFF
>TRBJ1-4|-|TRBV5-1
CASSSWTGDEKLFF
>TRBJ2-3|-|TRBV7-3
CASSLSGLAVSTDTQYF
>TRBJ1-2|-|TRBV12-3/TRBV12-4
CASSLARAELGGYTF
>TRBJ1-1|-|TRBV9
CASSEAQGALTEAFF
>TRBJ2-3|-|TRBV5-1
CASSWGGQRTDTQYF
>TRBJ2-1|-|TRBV5-1
CASSPLPQNEQFF
>TRBJ1-2|few|TRBV24-1
CATQGLQGAVGYTF
>TRBJ2-1|-|TRBV6-1
CASRGQGWNEQFF
>TRBJ1-6|few|TRBV18
CASSPAGQNSNSPLHF
>TRBJ2-3|few|TRBV7-8
CASSLSSHYTDTQYF
>TRBJ1-4|many|TRBV20-1
CSASPENEKLFF
>TRBJ2-3|-|TRBV12-3/TRBV12-4
CASSLNSGGRTDTQYF
>TRBJ1-1|-|TRBV20-1
CSAINQQGTEAFF
>TRBJ1-6|few|TRBV12-3/TRBV12-4
CASSTEGHSPLHF
>TRBJ1-6|-|TRBV9
CASTPGLLSPFYNSPLHF